The 26 T cell receptor beta chains presented below share a single source sample, sequenced in a study of cytomegalovirus exposure and HLA in healthy donors. 13 Jbeta primers and 60 Vbeta primers were used for the PCR. Sequenced by immunoSEQ multiplex PCR; TCRdb stores in-frame clones only, minus some. This table holds 170,000 or so clones, over 70% found once. Material for sequencing was PBMCs. The source is a male donor in good health and CMV-seronegative.

The rearrangement joins TRBV2 to TRBJ1-5; no definite D call. The CDR3 spans 13 residues. V was trimmed by 5 bases and J by 3 bases, leaving 8 bases between them. CDR1 is SNHLY and CDR2 is FYNNEI in the germline V gene. The CDR3 spells CASSLAINQPQHF. The DNA of the CDR3 is TGTGCCAGCAGTCTCGCTATCAATCAGCCCCAGCATTTT.

This chain connects TRBV6-5 to TRBJ1-1, with D unresolved. CDR1 MNHEY and CDR2 SVGAGI come from the germline V gene. The germline V and J ends were trimmed by 2 bases and 9 bases, with 19 bases remaining between them. This CDR3 spans 15 amino acids. Written as DNA, the CDR3 is TGTGCCAGCAGTTACGCGACGCTCCCCGAGGGAAAAGCTTTCTTT. It specifies CASSYATLPEGKAFF.

The rearrangement links TRBV6-5 to TRBJ1-5; D remains ambiguous. In germline, CDR1 is MNHEY, CDR2 SVGAGI. Trimming took 6 bases from V and 0 from J, leaving 9 bases between them. The CDR3 has 14 amino acids. CDR3 DNA: TGTGCCAGCAGCGACTATAGTAGCAATCAGCCCCAGCATTTT. It yields the protein CASSDYSSNQPQHF.

This chain joins TRBV6-6 and TRBJ2-1; 9 nucleotides align to TRBD2. V lost 5 bases and J lost 0; bases outside the gene matches: 2. Germline CDR1 MNHNY, CDR2 SVGAGI (reference sequence). The CDR3 consists of 15 residues. As DNA, the CDR3 is TGTGCCAGCAGTCCTAGCGGGGCCTCCTACAATGAGCAGTTCTTC. Residues: CASSPSGASYNEQFF.

The chain recombines TRBV20-1 with TRBJ2-7; D gene ambiguous. The germline gives CDR1 DFQATT, CDR2 SNEGSKA (reference sequence). Between the trimmed V and J ends, which lost 3 bases and 6 bases, there was a span of 9 bases. This CDR3 is built from 11 residues. The DNA for the CDR3 is TGCAGTGCTAGTAGCTCGGCCGAGCAGTACTTC. Amino acid sequence: CSASSSAEQYF.

This clone was seen a handful of times. The V and J genes are TRBV28 and TRBJ2-1; 9 bases map to TRBD1. The CDR3 covers 13 residues. CDR1 MDHEN and CDR2 SYDVKM come from the germline V gene. V lost 4 bases to trimming and J lost 13 bases; unmatched junction nucleotides: 8. The CDR3 region is CASSYVSGQGQFF. The CDR3 DNA follows: TGTGCCAGCAGTTACGTGTCGGGACAGGGACAGTTCTTC.

The V call is TRBV18, the J call TRBJ1-2; perhaps TRBD1 as D (5 bases). Germline V gives CDR1 KGHSH, CDR2 LQKENI. Trimming stripped 6 bases from V and 0 bases from J, with 8 bases between. The CDR3 contains 13 residues. CDR3 in amino acids: CASSTETNYGYTF. In DNA form, the CDR3 reads TGTGCCAGCTCGACAGAGACTAACTATGGCTACACCTTC. Drawing the rest from reference TRBV18 and TRBJ1-2, the complete variable domain is NAGVMQNPRHLVRRRGQEARLRCSPMKGHSHVYWYRQLPEEGLKFMVYLQKENIIDESGMPKERFSAEFPKEGPSILRIQQVVRGDSAAYFCASSTETNYGYTFGSGTRLTVV.

This rearrangement joins TRBV6-1 to TRBJ1-6, with TRBD1 matching over 8 bases. CDR1 and CDR2 from the germline V gene are MNHNS and SASEGT. This CDR3 spans 13 amino acids. V shed 6 bases and J 8 bases; nucleotides not matched to a gene: 3. The CDR3 region has the DNA TGTGCCAGCAGGAGACAGGGGCATTCACCCCTCCACTTT. It yields the protein CASRRQGHSPLHF.

This clone was picked up a small number of times. The CDR3 protein is CASSIDRDSSQYF. In DNA, the CDR3 is TGTGCCAGTAGTATAGACCGGGACTCAAGCCAGTATTTT. The chain carries TRBV19 and TRBJ2-3; possibly TRBD2 for D (6 bases). The CDR3 is 13 residues long. Trimming left V 0 bases short and J 12 bases short, with 13 bases between. The V gene's germline CDR1 is LNHDA and CDR2 SQIVND (reference sequence).

In this sample, this clone turned up a few times. The chain combines TRBV6-6 with TRBJ1-5; 9 bases align to TRBD1. The CDR3 length is 14 residues. Germline CDR1 and CDR2: MNHNY and SVGAGI (reference sequence). V dropped 5 bases and J dropped 5; count of bases not matched to a gene: 4. CDR3 nucleotide sequence: TGTGCCAGCAGTCAGGACAGGGGTGATCAGCCCCAGCATTTT. This encodes CASSQDRGDQPQHF.

The chain has TRBV5-4 and TRBJ2-1; TRBD2 matches at 16 bases. V shed 4 bases and J 2 bases; nucleotides not matched to a gene: 3. Germline values: CDR1 SGHNT, CDR2 YYREEE (reference sequence). The CDR3 loop spans 17 amino acids. The CDR3 nucleotides are TGTGCCAGCAGCCCCGGGACTAGCGGGAGGGCCTACAATGAGCAGTTCTTC. Protein sequence: CASSPGTSGRAYNEQFF.

The gene calls are TRBV11-2 and TRBJ2-1; 8 bases map to TRBD2. V gave up 2 bases and J gave up 3 bases; unmatched junction bases: 3. The CDR3 length is 15 residues. The germline V gene has CDR1 SGHAT and CDR2 FQNNGV. CDR3 in DNA: TGTGCCAGCAGCTTAAGGAGCGGGAGCTACAATGAGCAGTTCTTC. Translation gives CASSLRSGSYNEQFF. Full variable domain (outside the CDR3, taken from reference TRBV11-2 and TRBJ2-1): EAGVAQSPRYKIIEKRQSVAFWCNPISGHATLYWYQQILGQGPKLLIQFQNNGVVDDSQLPKDRFSAERLKGVDSTLKIQPAKLEDSAVYLCASSLRSGSYNEQFFGPGTRLTVL.

The rearrangement joins TRBV29-1 to TRBJ2-7; D is uncertain. Trimming stripped 1 base from V and 2 bases from J, with 6 bases between. The CDR3 is 12 amino acids. Germline assignment: CDR1 SQVTM and CDR2 ANQGSEA. CDR3 sequence (DNA): TGCAGCGTTGAAGTCCGAGCCTACGAGCAGTACTTC. Encoded protein: CSVEVRAYEQYF.

In its sample, this clone was seen a few times. This chain uses TRBV30 with TRBJ1-1; D is perhaps TRBD1 (5 bases). V dropped 1 base and J dropped 7 bases, with 10 bases sitting between them. The CDR3 has 12 amino acids. The germline V gene has CDR1 GTSNPN and CDR2 SVGIG (reference sequence). This CDR3 is CAWSELGDEAFF. The CDR3 region has the DNA TGTGCCTGGAGTGAGCTAGGGGATGAAGCTTTCTTT.

This chain connects TRBV28 to TRBJ1-2; D unresolved. Germline V gene lookup returns CDR1 MDHEN and CDR2 SYDVKM. This CDR3 comprises 8 residues. The V end was cut by 10 bases, the J end by 6 bases, with 3 bases between. The CDR3 DNA is TGTGCCACCGATGGCTACACCTTC. Amino acid sequence: CATDGYTF.

The V call is TRBV19, the J call TRBJ2-5; TRBD2 agrees at 8 bases. Per germline, CDR1 LNHDA and CDR2 SQIVND (reference sequence). The length of the CDR3 is 14 residues. V was clipped by 11 bases and J by 0 bases; unmatched bases: 8. The CDR3 sequence is CASSPLADQETQYF. The CDR3 bases are TGTGCCTCATCCCCACTAGCGGACCAAGAGACCCAGTACTTC.

The chain links TRBV7-8 to TRBJ2-3; 9 positions agree with TRBD2. The germline CDR1 and CDR2 sequences are SGHVS and FQNEAQ. The CDR3 has 17 residues. J lost 2 bases, V lost 1 base, and 7 bases had no gene match. The CDR3 region is CASSLGPSGTYTDTQYF. CDR3 sequence (DNA): TGTGCCAGCAGCTTAGGGCCTAGCGGGACATACACAGATACGCAGTATTTT.

This CDR3 reads CASSLELTRDSGNTIYF. CDR3 sequence (DNA): TGTGCCAGCAGCTTGGAGCTGACTCGGGACTCTGGAAACACCATATATTTT. The J gene is TRBJ1-3, the V gene TRBV5-4; D unresolved. CDR3 length: 17 amino acids. CDR1 and CDR2 (germline): SGHNT, YYREEE (reference sequence). The V gene lost 0 bases and the J gene lost 0 bases, with 13 bases spanning the gap.

This clone was counted once. V usage is TRBV13 and J usage is TRBJ2-1, with D perhaps matching TRBD1 (6 bases). This CDR3 contains 13 residues. With 5 bases removed from V and 9 bases from J, the gap between germline ends came to 14 bases. Germline assignment: CDR1 PRHDT and CDR2 FYEKMQ (reference sequence). In nucleotides, the CDR3 is TGTGCCAGCAGCGCATTACAGGGTATTGAGCAGTTCTTC. Protein product: CASSALQGIEQFF. Together with reference TRBV13 and TRBJ2-1, the CDR3 gives the full variable domain: AAGVIQSPRHLIKEKRETATLKCYPIPRHDTVYWYQQGPGQDPQFLISFYEKMQSDKGSIPDRFSAQQFSDYHSELNMSSLELGDSALYFCASSALQGIEQFFGPGTRLTVL.

The chain has TRBV11-3 and TRBJ2-6; the match to TRBD1 covers 9 bases. Unmatched junction bases numbered 6, after V lost 5 bases and J lost 1 base. This CDR3 region has 17 residues. Germline V gene sequence: CDR1 SGHNT, CDR2 YENEEA. CDR3 protein: CASSPGQGVSGANVLTF. CDR3 DNA: TGTGCCAGCAGCCCGGGACAGGGTGTTTCTGGGGCCAACGTCCTGACTTTC.

V is TRBV4-2 and J is TRBJ2-1, with 7 bases fitting TRBD2. Germline values: CDR1 LGHNA, CDR2 YNFKEQ. This CDR3 region has 15 residues. The J segment lost 3 bases and the V segment lost 4 bases, leaving 6 bases of the junction unmatched. The CDR3, as DNA: TGTGCCAGCAGCCTCTCGACTAGCAGCTACAATGAGCAGTTCTTC. Translation gives CASSLSTSSYNEQFF.

The gene calls are TRBV25-1 and TRBJ2-1; TRBD2 might be the D (6 bases). There are 15 residues in the CDR3. The germline V gene encodes CDR1 MGHDK and CDR2 SYGVNS. Trimming stripped 4 bases from V and 6 bases from J, with 16 bases between. The CDR3 DNA reads as TGTGCCAGCAGTGTCGTCGGGACTCTTGGCAATGAGCAGTTCTTC. It specifies CASSVVGTLGNEQFF.

This clone was detected a few times. This chain uses TRBV28 with TRBJ1-1; D unresolved. V was trimmed by 7 bases and J by 4 bases, leaving 7 bases between them. This CDR3 region has 11 residues. Germline-derived CDR1 and CDR2 are MDHEN and SYDVKM. The DNA of the CDR3 is TGTGCCAGCACCCACGGCACTGAAGCTTTCTTT. It yields the protein CASTHGTEAFF.

The chain employs TRBV15 and TRBJ2-7; 7 nucleotides align to TRBD1. The CDR3 is 15 residues long. The V segment lost 1 base and the J segment 0 bases; nucleotides outside the gene matches: 3. Germline V gives CDR1 LNHNV, CDR2 YYDKDF (reference sequence). The CDR3 bases are TGTGCCACCAGCAGAGGGGACAGACCCTCCTACGAGCAGTACTTC. It translates to CATSRGDRPSYEQYF.

The CDR3 loop is CSVLYRGSGNTIYF. The CDR3 region has the DNA TGCAGCGTGCTATACAGGGGCTCTGGAAACACCATATATTTT. The V and J genes are TRBV29-1 and TRBJ1-3; 7 bases align to TRBD1. V was clipped by 6 bases and J by 0 bases; unmatched bases: 5. The germline CDR1 and CDR2 sequences are SQVTM and ANQGSEA. This CDR3 contains 14 residues.

In DNA form, the CDR3 reads TGCGCCAGCAGCTCTAGCCTCGGACGGTATAATCAGCCCCAGCATTTT. It translates to CASSSSLGRYNQPQHF. The chain carries TRBV4-3 and TRBJ1-5; D remains unclear. Deletions cut 5 bases from V and 4 bases from J, with 18 bases between. CDR3 length: 16 amino acids. Germline V gene sequence: CDR1 LGHNA, CDR2 YSLEER.